This is a list of T cell receptor beta chains from one sample in a study of tumor and adjacent non-tumor tissue in lung cancer. Using its own MiXCR run on the multiplex PCR reads, TCRdb lists one record per CDR3 protein. The table records about 110,000 distinct CDR3 sequences, 60% to 80% of them present only once. The specimen sequenced was distant non-tumor lung tissue. Receptor source: a man aged 60 to 69 with non-small cell lung cancer. Each CDR3 is given with its conserved first and last residue. D genes are given only for firm matches. A clone size is listed for some rows: how often the clone was seen (once, few, many), or a class if it is expanded.

cdr3_aa | cdr3_nt | v_call | d_call | clone_size | j_call
CATSRAGNSYEQYF | TGTGCCACCAGCAGAGCAGGGAACTCCTACGAGCAGTACTTC | TRBV15 | - | many | TRBJ2-7
CASSPVHYSGANTGELFF | TGTGCCAGCAGCCCCGTTCACTATAGCGGGGCGAACACCGGGGAGCTGTTTTTT | TRBV11-3 | TRBD2 | many | TRBJ2-2
CASSQDPPVKGRTF | TGCGCCAGCAGCCAAGATCCGCCAGTTAAAGGCCGCACCTTC | TRBV4-3 | - | - | TRBJ1-2
CASNPGQGGISGANVLTF | TGCGCCAGCAACCCCGGACAGGGGGGAATCTCTGGGGCCAACGTCCTGACTTTC | TRBV5-1 | TRBD1 | - | TRBJ2-6
CASSFSGGIYNEQFF | TGTGCCAGCAGCTTTAGCGGGGGGATATACAATGAGCAGTTCTTC | TRBV11-2 | TRBD2 | - | TRBJ2-1
CASSSPRDRGRTETFF | TGTGCCAGCAGTTCCCCAAGGGACAGGGGGCGTACTGAAACTTTCTTC | TRBV6-5 | TRBD1 | - | TRBJ1-1
CASSIRRGLEWYEQYF | TGTGCCAGCAGCATCAGACGGGGCCTTGAGTGGTACGAGCAGTACTTC | TRBV5-6 | - | once | TRBJ2-7
CASGHRKETQYF | TGTGCCAGTGGACACAGGAAAGAGACCCAGTACTTC | TRBV6-2/TRBV6-3 | - | many | TRBJ2-5
CASSYVGTDEQFF | TGTGCCAGCAGTTACGTAGGGACGGATGAGCAGTTCTTC | TRBV6-6 | - | many | TRBJ2-1
CASSLWLSGRAYNEQFF | TGTGCCAGCAGCTTATGGCTTAGCGGGAGGGCCTACAATGAGCAGTTCTTC | TRBV7-9 | TRBD2 | many | TRBJ2-1
CSAIHFAVSTDTQYF | TGCAGTGCTATCCACTTCGCGGTTAGCACAGATACGCAGTATTTT | TRBV20-1 | - | few | TRBJ2-3
CASSFGAGGAKNIQYF | TGTGCCAGCAGTTTCGGGGCGGGGGGAGCCAAAAACATTCAGTACTTC | TRBV12-3/TRBV12-4 | TRBD2 | many | TRBJ2-4
CASSFARDSPLHF | TGTGCCAGCAGCTTTGCGCGAGATTCACCCCTCCACTTT | TRBV7-9 | - | - | TRBJ1-6
CASSLGGLRGQETHYF | TGCGCCAGCAGCTTAGGGGGCCTCAGGGGGCAAGAGACCCATTACTTC | TRBV5-1 | TRBD1 | - | TRBJ2-5
CANSQADRVYSKASF | TGCGCCAACAGCCAAGCAGACAGGGTCTACAGTAAAGCTTCCTTT | TRBV4-1 | TRBD1 | - | TRBJ1-1
CASSLRDGNRPRRTEAFF | TGTGCCAGCAGCCTACGGGACGGAAACCGCCCCCGCCGCACTGAAGCTTTCTTT | TRBV11-3 | - | - | TRBJ1-1
CASSLLGRDVGEMFF | TGTGCCAGCAGCTTATTAGGCAGGGACGTCGGGGAGATGTTTTTT | TRBV11-1 | - | - | TRBJ2-2
CSYGYNEQFF | TGCAGCTACGGCTACAATGAGCAGTTCTTT | TRBV29-1 | - | - | TRBJ2-1
CASSFGLAAINEQLF | TGTGCCAGCAGCTTTGGATTAGCGGCCATCAATGAGCAGTTATTC | TRBV7-8 | - | - | TRBJ2-1
CASSLQKTGDNEQYF | TGTGCCAGCAGCTTACAAAAAACAGGGGACAACGAGCAGTACTTC | TRBV11-2 | TRBD1 | once | TRBJ2-7
CASSLDRGQASF | TGTGCCAGCAGCTTAGACAGGGGCCAGGCTTCCTTT | TRBV6-1 | TRBD1 | - | TRBJ1-1
CASSATSTDTQYF | TGCGCCAGCAGCGCCACTAGCACAGATACGCAGTATTTT | TRBV4-3 | - | - | TRBJ2-3
CASSVAGRDLGAQYF | TGTGCCAGCAGCGTAGCGGGACGTGATCTGGGGGCCCAGTACTTC | TRBV11-2 | TRBD2 | - | TRBJ2-5
CASSPGSLGSYGYTF | TGTGCCAGCAGCCCTGGATCCCTCGGTAGCTATGGCTACACCTTC | TRBV4-2 | - | - | TRBJ1-2
CASRAGYNEQFF | TGTGCCAGCAGGGCAGGGTACAATGAGCAGTTCTTC | TRBV6-5 | - | many | TRBJ2-1
CTGRRQGASYNEQFF | TGTACCGGCAGGAGACAGGGGGCGTCCTACAATGAGCAGTTCTTC | TRBV6-2/TRBV6-3 | TRBD1 | once | TRBJ2-1
CASSQGDTDRLTFYEQYF | TGTGCCAGCAGCCAAGGCGACACGGACAGGCTAACATTTTACGAGCAGTACTTC | TRBV7-9 | TRBD1 | few | TRBJ2-7
CTSSPIGMNTEAFF | TGTACCAGCAGCCCGATAGGAATGAACACTGAAGCTTTCTTT | TRBV12-3/TRBV12-4 | - | - | TRBJ1-1
CSAMRPTGLNIEAFF | TGCAGCGCAATGCGACCCACAGGGCTGAACATTGAAGCTTTCTTT | TRBV29-1 | - | once | TRBJ1-1
CASSLSDEQFF | TGTGCCAGTAGCCTCAGTGATGAGCAGTTCTTC | TRBV11-2 | - | - | TRBJ2-1
CSANGRANYEQYF | TGCAGTGCTAACGGCAGGGCCAACTACGAGCAGTACTTC | TRBV20-1 | - | - | TRBJ2-7
CGVVQDYGYTF | TGCGGCGTTGTACAAGATTATGGCTACACGTTC | TRBV29-1 | - | - | TRBJ1-2
CSVEKKPAGVANEQFF | TGCAGCGTTGAAAAGAAACCAGCGGGAGTGGCCAATGAGCAGTTCTTC | TRBV29-1 | TRBD2 | - | TRBJ2-1
CASSEAGGGLGYTF | TGTGCCAGCAGTGAAGCGGGGGGGGGGCTCGGCTACACCTTC | TRBV6-1 | - | many | TRBJ1-2
CASTPQVGLYEQYF | TGTGCCAGCACTCCACAGGTGGGTCTCTACGAGCAATACTTC | TRBV11-2 | - | - | TRBJ2-7
CASSDNKGDYTF | TGTGCCAGCAGCGACAACAAGGGAGATTACACCTTC | TRBV11-1 | - | - | TRBJ1-2
CASSPGSNQAQHF | TGTGCCAGCAGCCCGGGATCCAATCAGGCCCAGCATTTT | TRBV11-3 | - | - | TRBJ1-5
CASSQTPITGELFF | TGCGCCAGCAGCCAGACCCCTATCACCGGGGAGCTGTTTTTT | TRBV4-3 | - | many | TRBJ2-2
CAVLGTGEAEQYF | TGTGCCGTCCTCGGGACAGGGGAGGCCGAGCAGTACTTC | TRBV10-3 | TRBD1 | - | TRBJ2-7
CAIRKSSGTVIGYTF | TGTGCCATCAGAAAAAGCTCCGGGACAGTTATTGGTTACACCTTC | TRBV10-3 | TRBD1 | - | TRBJ1-2
CATEAGTSSDTQYF | TGTGCCACCGAAGCCGGGACTAGTTCAGATACGCAGTATTTC | TRBV10-3 | TRBD2 | - | TRBJ2-3
CASDPGQGFGQPQHF | TGTGCCAGCGACCCGGGACAGGGGTTTGGGCAGCCCCAGCATTTT | TRBV28 | TRBD1 | few | TRBJ1-5
CASSKSSRGDEQFF | TGTGCCAGTAGTAAGTCTAGCCGGGGAGATGAGCAGTTCTTC | TRBV19 | - | - | TRBJ2-1
CASTRASGGSDTQFF | TGTGCCAGCACCCGGGCGAGCGGAGGGTCAGATACGCAGTTTTTT | TRBV12-3/TRBV12-4 | - | - | TRBJ2-3
CASSYAPGVAFYEQNF | TGTGCCAGCAGTTACGCCCCAGGAGTGGCCTTCTACGAGCAGAACTTC | TRBV6-2/TRBV6-3 | - | - | TRBJ2-7
CARSPSNEQFF | TGTGCAAGGAGCCCTTCCAATGAGCAGTTCTTC | TRBV11-2 | - | - | TRBJ2-1
CTSSLGSGTYNEQFF | TGTACCAGCAGCTTGGGTAGCGGGACCTACAATGAGCAATTCTTC | TRBV11-2 | TRBD2 | - | TRBJ2-1
CGVEIRTSEAYNEQIF | TGCGGCGTAGAAATAAGGACTAGCGAGGCCTACAATGAGCAGATCTTC | TRBV29-1 | TRBD2 | - | TRBJ2-1